This TCR beta chain was identified in a study of blood T cell repertoires in COVID-19. The wider study: From the United States, Italy and Spain came samples of acute and convalescent COVID-19.

Source study methods: Estimation of nucleated cell counts was performed using reference gene primer amplification. The data were produced by immunoSEQ multiplex PCR, yet TCRdb's version contains in-frame clones alone and is incomplete. D and trimming were read from the DNA, whereas the V and J calls and clone size are those reported in that table. Of 55,000 to 80,000 clones detected, around nine tenths appear once; the ten largest clones hold about 5.4%. Per the germline V gene, CDR1 is SGHTA and CDR2 is FQGNSA. The CDR3 loop spans 14 amino acids. The V and J ends lost 1 base and 3 bases respectively, with 7 bases between them.

Sequences were obtained from peripheral blood. The clonotype was recovered from a human donor in a cohort sampled during active COVID-19. The rearrangement uses TRBV7-2 and TRBJ1-3, with D uncertain. The CDR3 DNA sequence: TGTGCCAGCAGCTTAGGGACTGATGGAAACACCATATATTTT. Its translation: CASSLGTDGNTIYF.